Presented here are 16 T cell receptor beta chains from one specimen sequenced in a study of shared clonotypes between healthy human individuals. Using immunoSEQ multiplex PCR, the repertoire was profiled, and TCRdb retains in-frame clones only, with some absent. The sample has some 1,600,000 clones, roughly 98% seen once. The specimen was naive CD4+ T cells sorted from blood. Subset reported: CD45RA+ positively selected. These receptors were taken from a man between 25 and 39 years old in good health.

CDR3 bases: TGTGCTTCTGCGCGGAATACAAACACCGGGGAGCTGTTTTTT. Translated, it gives CASARNTNTGELFF. The chain carries TRBV30 and TRBJ2-2; D remains unclear. Germline CDR1 is GTSNPN and CDR2 is SVGIG (reference sequence). The CDR3 runs 14 residues.

This clone was recorded once. The chain couples TRBV19 to TRBJ2-5; D unclear. The germline V gene encodes CDR1 LNHDA and CDR2 SQIVND (reference sequence). The CDR3 contains 14 residues. Deletions cut 2 bases from V and 5 bases from J, with 12 bases between. The DNA for the CDR3 is TGTGCCAGTAGTATAAGGAGACCCCCGGAGACCCAGTACTTC. This encodes CASSIRRPPETQYF.

The chain employs TRBV4-1 and TRBJ2-7; 7 positions match TRBD1. CDR3 size: 15 residues. The germline V gene encodes CDR1 MGHRA and CDR2 YSYEKL. V gave up 3 bases and J gave up 3 bases; unmatched junction bases: 8. This chain's CDR3 is CASSHRDSKGYEQYF. The CDR3 DNA reads TGCGCCAGCAGCCACCGGGACAGCAAAGGCTACGAGCAGTACTTC.

V and J are TRBV9 and TRBJ2-1, with D maybe TRBD1 (6 bases). The V and J ends lost 4 bases and 0 bases respectively, with 17 bases between them. This CDR3 is 17 amino acids long. Germline V lookup: CDR1 SGDLS, CDR2 YYNGEE. The CDR3 bases are TGTGCCAGCAGCCTTGGTGGTAGGGGGAGCTCCTACAATGAGCAGTTCTTC. This translates into CASSLGGRGSSYNEQFF.

This chain uses TRBV28 with TRBJ2-6, with 9 bases matching TRBD1. This CDR3 comprises 16 residues. V was clipped by 7 bases and J by 3 bases; unmatched bases: 7. CDR1 MDHEN and CDR2 SYDVKM come from the germline V gene. CDR3 bases: TGTGCCAGCACCATACAGGGGGCTGGTGGGGCCAACGTCCTGACTTTC. Its translation: CASTIQGAGGANVLTF.

This clone was found once. Other nucleotide sequences in the sample specify the same CDR3. The chain combines TRBV29-1 with TRBJ2-7; tentative D call: TRBD2 (6 bases). CDR3 size: 12 residues. V was cut by 6 bases and J by 3 bases, with 12 bases left in between. In germline, CDR1 is SQVTM, CDR2 ANQGSEA. CDR3 protein: CSVRDSLYEQYF. The CDR3 coding sequence is TGCAGCGTACGGGACTCCCTCTACGAGCAGTACTTC.

The chain carries TRBV29-1 and TRBJ2-1; D not certain. This CDR3 comprises 14 residues. CDR1 is SQVTM, CDR2 ANQGSEA, per germline. V was pared by 6 bases and J by 0 bases, with 12 bases between. The CDR3 nucleotides read TGCAGCGTCCCAACTAAACTCTCCTACAATGAGCAGTTCTTC. It translates to CSVPTKLSYNEQFF.

The V call is TRBV5-5, the J call TRBJ1-2; D possibly corresponds to TRBD1 (6 bases). Trimming pared 0 bases from V and 5 bases from J, leaving 14 bases between. The CDR3 length is 15 residues. Germline V gives CDR1 SGHKS, CDR2 YYEKEE (reference sequence). CDR3 loop: CASSLVWGPDYGYTF. Here the CDR3 DNA reads TGTGCCAGCAGCTTGGTCTGGGGGCCGGATTATGGCTACACCTTC. Together with reference TRBV5-5 and TRBJ1-2, the CDR3 gives the full variable domain: DAGVTQSPTHLIKTRGQQVTLRCSPISGHKSVSWYQQVLGQGPQFIFQYYEKEERGRGNFPDRFSARQFPNYSSELNVNALLLGDSALYLCASSLVWGPDYGYTFGSGTRLTVV.

The chain joins TRBV7-9 to TRBJ2-3; 8 bases fit TRBD2. CDR3 length equals 15 residues. CDR1 is SEHNR, CDR2 FQNEAQ, per germline (reference sequence). The V gene end was trimmed by 4 bases and the J gene end by 6 bases; junction bases not matched to a gene: 9. The DNA of the CDR3 is TGTGCCAGCAGCTCCTCGGGAGGGGTGGTGGATACGCAGTATTTT. This gives the protein CASSSSGGVVDTQYF. Filled out from reference TRBV7-9 and TRBJ2-3, the complete variable domain reads DTGVSQNPRHKITKRGQNVTFRCDPISEHNRLYWYRQTLGQGPEFLTYFQNEAQLEKSRLLSDRFSAERPKGSFSTLEIQRTEQGDSAMYLCASSSSGGVVDTQYFGPGTRLTVL.

J is TRBJ2-5 and V is TRBV10-3; a possible D gene is TRBD1 (5 bases). The CDR3 is made up of 13 amino acids. Germline V lookup: CDR1 ENHRY, CDR2 SYGVKD. The V and J ends lost 6 bases and 1 base respectively, with 9 bases between them. CDR3 coding DNA: TGTGCCATCAGAGACAGTATCCAAGAGACCCAGTACTTC. Residues: CAIRDSIQETQYF.

The genes are TRBV18 and TRBJ1-5; no firm D call. The CDR3 is 13 residues long. The V end was cut by 5 bases, the J end by 4 bases, with 9 bases between. Per the germline V gene, CDR1 is KGHSH and CDR2 is LQKENI. CDR3 residues: CASSTSENQPQHF. The CDR3 bases are TGTGCCAGCTCAACATCAGAGAATCAGCCCCAGCATTTT. Full variable domain (rest looked up from reference TRBV18 and TRBJ1-5): NAGVMQNPRHLVRRRGQEARLRCSPMKGHSHVYWYRQLPEEGLKFMVYLQKENIIDESGMPKERFSAEFPKEGPSILRIQQVVRGDSAAYFCASSTSENQPQHFGDGTRLSIL.

This clone came up once. The chain recombines TRBV30 with TRBJ1-1; tentative D call: TRBD1 (5 bases). CDR3 length: 15 residues. Trimming pared 0 bases from V and 6 bases from J, leaving 17 bases between. Germline V CDR1 and CDR2: GTSNPN, SVGIG (reference sequence). Written as DNA, the CDR3 is TGTGCCTGGAGTGTAGCGGGACGCGGTCATCCTGAAGCTTTCTTT. Translated: CAWSVAGRGHPEAFF.

The chain links TRBV5-1 to TRBJ2-2; TRBD2 aligns across 11 bases. Germline values: CDR1 SGHRS, CDR2 YFSETQ. Germline trimming cut 0 bases from V and 7 bases from J; bases unmatched to any gene: 5. The CDR3 length is 16 residues. CDR3 DNA: TGCGCCAGCAGCTTGGGACTAGCGGGAAGGGACGGGGAGCTGTTTTTT. This encodes CASSLGLAGRDGELFF.

The genes are TRBV7-2 and TRBJ2-3; D gene uncertain. This CDR3 comprises 16 residues. Germline CDR1 is SGHTA and CDR2 is FQGNSA. Deletions cut 3 bases from V and 2 bases from J, with 15 bases between. The DNA for the CDR3 is TGTGCCAGCAGCTTCAAACTCCCTACCTACACAGATACGCAGTATTTT. The encoded protein is CASSFKLPTYTDTQYF.

This clone was found once. V usage is TRBV25-1 and J usage is TRBJ2-2, with D hard to call. Trimming stripped 7 bases from V and 2 bases from J, with 8 bases between. The germline V gene has CDR1 MGHDK and CDR2 SYGVNS. The CDR3 extends over 13 amino acids. For the CDR3, the DNA is TGTGCCAGCACCGGACCCAACACCGGGGAGCTGTTTTTT. It specifies CASTGPNTGELFF.

The chain recombines TRBV5-1 with TRBJ2-7, with 9 bases aligning to TRBD2. Germline V gene data show CDR1 as SGHRS and CDR2 as YFSETQ. The CDR3 is made up of 13 amino acids. The trim removed 10 bases at V and 7 bases at J, leaving 12 bases unmatched. CDR3 protein: CASRREGLGEQYF. The CDR3 DNA reads as TGCGCCTCTCGGCGGGAGGGCCTGGGGGAGCAGTACTTC.